A selection of T cell receptor beta chains follows, all from one sample in a study of blood T cells in healthy people across ages. TCRdb re-analysed the 5' RACE reads in MiXCR, keeping a single row per CDR3 protein. The sample holds fewer than 2,000,000 distinct CDR3 sequences, 34% seen once. The sample taken for sequencing was blood. Receptors were obtained from a young woman in good health. Each CDR3 is given with its conserved first and last residue. A D gene is named only where the DNA matches it firmly. Not all rows give a size; the values are once, few, many and, for expanded clones, a class.

clone_size,v_call,j_call,d_call,cdr3_aa,cdr3_nt
few,TRBV6-5,TRBJ2-6,.,CASSYSGNGANVLTF,TGTGCCAGCAGTTACTCAGGGAACGGGGCCAACGTCCTGACTTTC
.,TRBV24-1,TRBJ2-5,.,CATSDGGAETQYF,TGTGCCACCAGTGATGGGGGCGCTGAGACCCAGTACTTC
.,TRBV10-2,TRBJ1-6,.,CASRDNPGNSPLHF,TGCGCCAGCAGGGACAACCCCGGGAATTCACCCCTCCACTTT
many,TRBV20-1,TRBJ2-5,TRBD2,CSASTSAKETQYF,TGCAGTGCTTCGACTAGCGCGAAAGAGACCCAGTACTTC
few,TRBV20-1,TRBJ2-5,.,CSAGAGTQETQYF,TGCAGTGCCGGAGCGGGTACCCAAGAGACCCAGTACTTC
.,TRBV20-1,TRBJ2-7,TRBD1,CSATRQGAGDEQYF,TGCAGTGCCACCCGCCAGGGGGCCGGGGACGAGCAGTACTTC
few,TRBV6-5,TRBJ1-1,.,CASSRGSGNTEAFF,TGCGCCAGCAGTCGGGGTTCCGGGAACACTGAAGCTTTCTTT
few,TRBV6-1,TRBJ1-2,TRBD1,CASSTAPGLPGQPDGYTF,TGTGCCAGCAGCACGGCCCCCGGATTACCGGGACAGCCAGATGGCTACACCTTC
few,TRBV20-1,TRBJ2-5,TRBD2,CSAREGLAGGWETQYF,TGCAGTGCTAGAGAGGGACTAGCGGGGGGCTGGGAGACCCAGTACTTC
.,TRBV20-1,TRBJ2-7,TRBD2,CSARETPSLAVYNEQYF,TGCAGTGCTAGGGAGACGCCTAGTCTAGCGGTGTACAACGAGCAGTACTTC
few,TRBV5-1,TRBJ1-5,TRBD1,CASSLAQGDQPQHF,TGTGCCAGCAGCTTAGCGCAGGGGGATCAGCCCCAGCATTTT
.,TRBV15,TRBJ2-1,.,CATSRGTFDEQFF,TGTGCCACCAGCAGAGGGACTTTCGATGAGCAGTTCTTC
.,TRBV7-9,TRBJ2-7,TRBD2,CASTPGPLADSSWEQYF,TGTGCCAGCACCCCAGGACCACTAGCGGACTCTTCCTGGGAGCAGTACTTC
.,TRBV7-2,TRBJ2-4,.,CASSLIPLAAKNIQYF,TGTGCCAGCAGCTTAATCCCGCTAGCGGCCAAAAACATTCAGTACTTC
.,TRBV2,TRBJ2-5,TRBD2,CASARTRETQYF,TGTGCCAGCGCAAGGACTAGAGAGACCCAGTACTTC
.,TRBV6-5,TRBJ2-3,.,CASQDYGGSTDTQYF,TGTGCCAGCCAGGATTACGGCGGGAGCACAGATACGCAGTATTTT
.,TRBV19,TRBJ2-1,.,CASSNFRFLTTGSYNEQFF,TGTGCCAGTAGTAACTTTCGATTTTTAACCACTGGATCCTACAATGAGCAGTTCTTC
few,TRBV21-1,TRBJ1-5,.,CASSKLTTGGVNQPQHF,TGTGCCAGCAGCAAATTGACGACAGGGGGGGTCAATCAGCCCCAGCATTTT
.,TRBV25-1,TRBJ2-3,.,CASSEWTADTQYF,TGTGCCAGCAGTGAATGGACCGCGGATACGCAGTATTTT
.,TRBV15,TRBJ1-1,.,CATRKWADSRGTEAFF,TGTGCCACCAGAAAGTGGGCGGACAGCCGTGGGACTGAAGCTTTCTTT
.,TRBV2,TRBJ2-1,.,CASRSLSSYNEQFF,TGTGCCAGCAGGTCACTTAGCTCCTACAATGAGCAGTTCTTC
.,TRBV7-2,TRBJ2-5,TRBD2,CASSDSGGAVETQYF,TGTGCCAGCAGCGATAGCGGGGGGGCCGTCGAGACCCAGTACTTC
few,TRBV12-3/TRBV12-4,TRBJ2-1,TRBD2,CASASGTRAPIEQFF,TGTGCCAGCGCATCCGGGACTAGGGCCCCAATTGAGCAGTTCTTC
.,TRBV12-3/TRBV12-4,TRBJ2-3,.,CASSGRVSDSQYF,TGTGCCAGCAGTGGCAGAGTATCAGATTCGCAGTATTTT
few,TRBV5-1,TRBJ1-4,.,CASSFPTEVNEKLFF,TGCGCCAGCAGCTTTCCGACGGAGGTCAATGAAAAACTGTTTTTT
.,TRBV13,TRBJ2-5,TRBD2,CASSPRGGDQYF,TGTGCCAGCAGCCCCCGCGGGGGGGACCAGTACTTC
few,TRBV9,TRBJ2-6,.,CASRERPSANVLTF,TGTGCCAGCCGCGAGAGGCCCAGTGCCAACGTCCTGACTTTC
.,TRBV2,TRBJ1-4,TRBD1,CATSRQGKNEKLFF,TGTGCCACTTCAAGACAGGGTAAAAATGAAAAACTGTTTTTT
.,TRBV3-1,TRBJ1-2,TRBD1,CASRPQGQGADYGYTF,TGTGCCAGCAGACCACAAGGGCAGGGGGCTGACTATGGCTACACCTTC
.,TRBV20-1,TRBJ2-7,TRBD2,CSARQTSGGAYEQYF,TGCAGTGCTAGACAGACTAGCGGGGGGGCGTACGAGCAGTACTTC
few,TRBV4-1,TRBJ2-2,TRBD1,CASSQGTGVTGELFF,TGCGCCAGCAGCCAAGGGACAGGGGTCACCGGGGAGCTGTTTTTT
.,TRBV5-4,TRBJ2-4,.,CASSGNKNIQYF,TGTGCCAGCAGCGGGAACAAAAACATTCAGTACTTC
few,TRBV20-1,TRBJ2-3,.,CSATRGGITEGGTQYF,TGCAGTGCCACAAGGGGTGGGATAACAGAGGGCGGTACGCAGTATTTT